These T cell receptor beta chains were read from a single sample in a study of beta chain features in type 1 diabetes. The assay was immunoSEQ multiplex PCR, and TCRdb's table has in-frame clones only and misses some. The profile shows about 650,000 clones, over 10% of them singletons. The sequencing input was naive CD4+ T cells from blood. Receptor source: a man aged 25 to 40 with type 1 diabetes. CDR3s include the opening cysteine and the closing phenylalanine or tryptophan. Fields, in order: clone size, V gene, CDR3 length, D gene, J gene, CDR3 DNA, CDR3 protein. D genes are given only for firm matches. Clone size is shown for a subset of rows, as once, few, many or a class of expanded clone.

>-|TRBV29-1|13|TRBD2|TRBJ2-7
TGCAGCGCAAGACAGCGGGATTCCTACGAGCAGTACTTC
CSARQRDSYEQYF
>few|TRBV7-2|13|-|TRBJ1-2
TGTGCCAGCAGCTTAGAGGGGACCTATGGCTACACCTTC
CASSLEGTYGYTF
>few|TRBV11-2|17|TRBD2|TRBJ2-5
TGTGCCAGCAGCTCCGGGACTAGCGGGGGGATCCAAGAGACCCAGTACTTC
CASSSGTSGGIQETQYF
>-|TRBV19|16|TRBD1|TRBJ2-2
TGTGCCAGTCGACAGGGTGTGGTCGAGGACACCGGGGAGCTGTTTTTT
CASRQGVVEDTGELFF
>-|TRBV7-2|16|-|TRBJ1-5
TGTGCCAGCAGCTTAGCCTTCGGGACCTCCTTTCGGCCCCAGCATTTT
CASSLAFGTSFRPQHF
>-|TRBV6-4|13|-|TRBJ2-4
TGTGCCAGCAGTGAAGAGGGCGGAAACATTCAGTACTTC
CASSEEGGNIQYF
>few|TRBV28|15|-|TRBJ1-5
TGTGCCAGCAGACACAGGGCAGCTTTCAATCAGCCCCAGCATTTT
CASRHRAAFNQPQHF
>-|TRBV2|14|TRBD1|TRBJ1-2
TGTGCCAGCAGTGAGACAGGGGCTAACTATGGCTACACCTTC
CASSETGANYGYTF
>few|TRBV14|19|TRBD2|TRBJ2-7
TGTGCCAGCAGCCAAGATTTGGTACTAGCGGCCCATATTATCTACGAGCAGTACTTC
CASSQDLVLAAHIIYEQYF
>-|TRBV25-1|12|-|TRBJ2-1
TGTGCCAGCAGTGGGGATTACAATGAGCAGTTCTTC
CASSGDYNEQFF
>many|TRBV7-9|12|-|TRBJ2-3
TGTGCCAGCAGCTTAGACACAGATACGCAGTATTTT
CASSLDTDTQYF
>-|TRBV2|13|-|TRBJ1-4
TGTGCCAGCGCAAGACAGGCGATTGAAAAACTGTTTTTT
CASARQAIEKLFF
>-|TRBV18|13|-|TRBJ2-7
TGTGCCAGCTCCCTGGGCGGGGGCAGCGAGCAGTACTTC
CASSLGGGSEQYF
>-|TRBV19|14|TRBD1|TRBJ2-6
TGTGCCAGTAGTGTGGGACAGGGGGCCAACGTCCTGACTTTC
CASSVGQGANVLTF
>few|TRBV10-1|15|-|TRBJ2-5
TGCGCCAGCAGTGAGTTAGCGGTGGGACAAGAGACCCAGTACTTC
CASSELAVGQETQYF
>few|TRBV14|13|-|TRBJ2-7
TGTGCCAGCAGCCAGCAGGGTGTGGGCGAGCAGTACTTC
CASSQQGVGEQYF
>-|TRBV7-2|14|TRBD1|TRBJ2-7
TGTGCCAGCAGCTGGGGACAGAGTCCCTACGAGCAGTACTTC
CASSWGQSPYEQYF
>-|TRBV10-3|15|TRBD2|TRBJ2-3
TGTGCCATCAGTGCGGGACTAGGAACTCCAGATACGCAGTATTTT
CAISAGLGTPDTQYF
>-|TRBV7-9|15|TRBD1|TRBJ2-5
TGTGCCAGCAGCACTCAGGGGGCTCCCCCCGGGACCCAGTACTTC
CASSTQGAPPGTQYF
>few|TRBV9|16|TRBD1|TRBJ1-6
TGTGCCAGCAGCGCGCACCCGGGACAGCAAAATTCACCCCTCCACTTT
CASSAHPGQQNSPLHF
>few|TRBV11-2|17|-|TRBJ2-1
TGTGCCAGCAGCTTAGAGGGCAGGGGATACTCCTACAATGAGCAGTTCTTC
CASSLEGRGYSYNEQFF
>-|TRBV4-3|15|-|TRBJ2-5
TGCGCCAGCAGCCAAGAAATCGGGTACCAAGAGACCCAGTACTTC
CASSQEIGYQETQYF
>few|TRBV2|12|-|TRBJ2-1
TGTGCCAGCAGTGAAGAAATGGTTGAGCAGTTCTTC
CASSEEMVEQFF
>few|TRBV19|12|-|TRBJ2-2
TGTGCCAGTATCAAAACCACCGGGGAGCTGTTTTTT
CASIKTTGELFF
>few|TRBV4-2|17|-|TRBJ2-6
TGTGCCAGCACCCAGGCGGGGACGAGGTCTGGGGCCAACGTCCTGACTTTC
CASTQAGTRSGANVLTF
>few|TRBV19|13|TRBD1|TRBJ1-1
TGTGCCAGTAGTATAGGCAGGGGGTTTGAAGCTTTCTTT
CASSIGRGFEAFF
>-|TRBV10-1|13|-|TRBJ2-3
TGCGCCAGCAGTGAGTCGGGAGAAGATACGCAGTATTTT
CASSESGEDTQYF
>-|TRBV14|13|TRBD1|TRBJ2-7
TGTGCCAGCAGCCTGGGGACAGTCTACGAGCAGTACTTC
CASSLGTVYEQYF
>-|TRBV19|15|TRBD1|TRBJ1-2
TGTGCCAGTAGTGGCACAGGGACAGCTAACTATGGCTACACCTTC
CASSGTGTANYGYTF